This TCR beta chain was recorded in a study of Ad26.COV2.S vaccination and SARS-CoV-2 variants (dated by TCRdb to the early 2020s). Regarding the complete study: Donors in the vaccine arm were drawn from COV1001, a multicentre, randomized, double-blind, placebo-controlled phase I-IIa trial testing Ad26.COV2.S in healthy adults. Dosing of Ad26.COV2.S was intramuscular, at either 5x10^10 or 1x10^11 viral particles, delivered as one shot or as two shots spaced 56 days apart. Sequencing of the TCRbeta repertoire served to evaluate the specificity and breadth of SARS-CoV-2-reactive T cell receptors following Ad26.COV2.S vaccination. A total of approximately 30 samples were included in the TCR-sequenced set, comprising 19 Ad26.COV2.S vaccine recipients, 5 placebo recipients and 8 SARS-CoV-2 convalescent individuals. Participants in the trial were split at random into five groups of five each, receiving low-dose or high-dose Ad26.COV2.S once or twice, or else placebo on both occasions. Blinding of investigators to trial group allocation was maintained during experiments and outcome assessment. Here is what the overall study found, with its caveats: Substantial breadth of spike-specific CD8+ and CD4+ T cell responses was reported after vaccination. Ad26.COV2.S recipients had higher spike-specific TCR breadth than placebo recipients (P = 0.0014). Vaccine and placebo recipients had similar non-spike TCR breadth, a finding consistent with the vaccine containing only spike. Comparing responses between vaccine doses or regimens was not something the study was powered to do. It was noted by the authors that total T cell responses may have been underestimated by the TCR breadth and depth analyses.

This clone appeared once. Its cognate antigen has yet to be identified. No quality values exist for individual bases; no much larger clone is one base distant. The treatment or condition label, as the study defines it: 19 received Ad26.COV2.S at low or high dose, single or two shots; about 5 received placebo; per-sample allocation not given. Repertoires of vaccine and placebo recipients were sequenced from samples collected on day 63 after the first injection. Between 29 July and 7 August 2020, Cohort 1b enrolled about 27 adults aged 18-55 years at one site in Boston, USA. Ad26.COV2.S was a replication-incompetent adenovirus type 26 vector that expressed a prefusion-stabilized SARS-CoV-2 spike protein derived from the original Wuhan strain. The immunoSEQ Assay was the method used to sequence TCRbeta CDR3 regions. After extraction, genomic DNA underwent amplification by bias-controlled multiplex PCR, followed by high-throughput sequencing. The paper's processing steps were these. To quantify the absolute abundance of each unique TCRbeta CDR3 region, sequences were collapsed and filtered. T cell fraction was estimated by normalizing TCRbeta template counts to usable DNA, which was measured by amplifying reference genes present in all nucleated cells. Repertoire TCRs were annotated as SARS-CoV-2-specific when V gene, CDR3 amino acid sequence and J gene were exactly matched to a known reactive TCR set. The reference SARS-CoV-2 TCR set came from MIRA and was filtered for enrichment in COVID-19-positive ImmuneCODE repertoires, removing public or cross-reactive TCRs. Based on the MIRA antigens, annotated TCRs were further analysed at the level of specific ORF or position within ORF. Breadth was defined as annotated unique rearrangements over total unique productive rearrangements; depth was the summed frequency of those rearrangements. TCR breadth was compared between groups using two-sided Wilcoxon rank-sum tests. This is the immuneACCESS table as TCRdb keeps it, with only in-frame sequences that have V and J called. A part of the clones is gone; compared with another copy, unresolved V genes explain less than half, and the rest is unexplained. V, J and clone size reflect that table, while D and trimming were determined from the DNA. The sample table contains under 300,000 clones; only one count was recorded for around nine tenths of them. Of the sample, nearly 3% is held by the ten largest clones.

This clonotype was obtained from a person aged 18-60 years who received the Ad26.COV2.S COVID-19 vaccine or a placebo. Sequenced here: peripheral blood, sampled in a trial of Ad26.COV2.S vaccine versus placebo.

The nucleotide sequence is TGCGCCAGCAGCCACCCTCAGGGTGGAGCGGACTACACCTTC. Translated, it gives CASSHPQGGADYTF. This sequence uses TRBV4-3 and TRBJ1-2, with TRBD1 tentatively as D gene (5 bases match). At the junction V is shortened by 3 bases and J by 10 bases, with 18 bases in between. Via the germline V gene, CDR1 is LGHNA and CDR2 YSLEER. Reading from cysteine to phenylalanine, the CDR3 counts 14 amino acids. The retained sequence is limited to the CDR3, 42 bases, with the frame set at the first base.